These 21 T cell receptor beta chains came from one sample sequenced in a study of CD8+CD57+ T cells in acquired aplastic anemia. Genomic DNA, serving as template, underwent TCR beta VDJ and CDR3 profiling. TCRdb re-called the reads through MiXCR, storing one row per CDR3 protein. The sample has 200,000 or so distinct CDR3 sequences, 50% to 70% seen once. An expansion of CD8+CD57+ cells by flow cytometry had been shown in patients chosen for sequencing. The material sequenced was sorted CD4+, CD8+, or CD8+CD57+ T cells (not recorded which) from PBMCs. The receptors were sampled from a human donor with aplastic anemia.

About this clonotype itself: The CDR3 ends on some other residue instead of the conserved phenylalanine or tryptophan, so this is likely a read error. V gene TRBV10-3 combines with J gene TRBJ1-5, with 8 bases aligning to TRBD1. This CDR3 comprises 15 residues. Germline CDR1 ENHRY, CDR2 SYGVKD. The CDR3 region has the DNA TGTGCCAGCAGTTCATTTCAGGGGGCAGGGCAGCCCCAGCATTCT. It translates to CASSSFQGAGQPQHS.

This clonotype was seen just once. CDR3 in amino acids: CASKNSRVNTEAFF. The CDR3 coding sequence is TGTGCCAGCAAAAACTCGAGGGTGAACACTGAAGCTTTCTTT. V and J are TRBV7-8 and TRBJ1-1; unclear D gene. The V gene's germline CDR1 is SGHVS and CDR2 FQNEAQ. This CDR3 spans 14 amino acids. V was shortened by 7 bases and J by 0 bases, with 12 bases between the two germline ends.

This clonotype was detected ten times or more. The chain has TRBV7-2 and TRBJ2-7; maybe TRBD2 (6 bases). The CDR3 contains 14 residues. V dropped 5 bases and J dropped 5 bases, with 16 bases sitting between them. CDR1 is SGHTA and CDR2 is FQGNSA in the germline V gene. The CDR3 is CASSASGGADEQYF. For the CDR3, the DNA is TGTGCCAGCAGCGCCTCGGGCGGGGCCGACGAGCAGTACTTC.

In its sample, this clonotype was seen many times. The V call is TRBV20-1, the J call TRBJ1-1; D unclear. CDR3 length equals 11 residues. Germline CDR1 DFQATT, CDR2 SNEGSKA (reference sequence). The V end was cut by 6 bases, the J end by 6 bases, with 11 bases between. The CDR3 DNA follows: TGCAGTGCCCACGACGGGGCTGAAGCTTTCTTT. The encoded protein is CSAHDGAEAFF.

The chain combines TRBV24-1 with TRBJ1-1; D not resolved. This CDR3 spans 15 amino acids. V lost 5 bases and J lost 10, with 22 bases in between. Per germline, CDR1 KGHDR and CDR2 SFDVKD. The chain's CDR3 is CATSGARPSDAGAFF. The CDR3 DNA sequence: TGTGCCACCAGTGGGGCACGACCCTCAGATGCAGGAGCTTTCTTT.

The CDR3 spells CAISESGTSGETQYF. The CDR3 coding sequence is TGTGCCATCAGTGAGAGCGGGACTAGCGGTGAGACCCAGTACTTC. The V and J genes are TRBV10-3 and TRBJ2-5, with 11 bases lining up with TRBD2. The CDR3 loop spans 15 amino acids. Trimming cost V 2 bases and J 5 bases; bases outside gene matches: 4. Germline V lookup: CDR1 ENHRY, CDR2 SYGVKD.

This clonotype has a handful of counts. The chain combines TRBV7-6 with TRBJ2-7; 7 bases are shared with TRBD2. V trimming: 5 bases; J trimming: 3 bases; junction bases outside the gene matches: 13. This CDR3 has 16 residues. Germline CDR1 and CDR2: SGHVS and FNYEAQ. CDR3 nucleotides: TGTGCCAGCAGCGCACGGGAGGTCCCTGGGGGCTACGAGCAGTACTTC. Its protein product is CASSAREVPGGYEQYF.

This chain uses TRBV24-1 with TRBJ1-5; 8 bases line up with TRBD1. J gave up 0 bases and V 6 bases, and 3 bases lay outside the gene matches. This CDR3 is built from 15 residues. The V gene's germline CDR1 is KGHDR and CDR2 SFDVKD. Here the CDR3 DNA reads TGTGCCACCAGTTCGACAGGGGATAGCAATCAGCCCCAGCATTTT. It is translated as CATSSTGDSNQPQHF.

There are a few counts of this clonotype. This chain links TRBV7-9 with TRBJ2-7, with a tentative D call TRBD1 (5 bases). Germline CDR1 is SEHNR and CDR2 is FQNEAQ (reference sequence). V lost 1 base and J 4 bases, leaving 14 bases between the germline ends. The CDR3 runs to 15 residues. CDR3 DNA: TGTGCCAGCAGCTTAGACCAGGGTGGCGGTTACGAGCAGTACTTC. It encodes CASSLDQGGGYEQYF.

The CDR3 coding sequence is TGTGCCATCAGTGAGGAACAGACCTACGAGCAGTACTTC. Translating it yields CAISEEQTYEQYF. V and J are TRBV10-3 and TRBJ2-7, with unresolved D. Trimming removed 2 bases from V and 2 bases from J, with 7 bases in between. Germline assignment: CDR1 ENHRY and CDR2 SYGVKD. The CDR3 is 13 residues long.

CDR3 DNA: TGCAGTGCTAGATGGGCTCTAGCGGGTACCGAGCAGTACTTC. Its translation is CSARWALAGTEQYF. The chain combines TRBV20-1 with TRBJ2-7; 8 bases are shared with TRBD2. Germline V lookup: CDR1 DFQATT, CDR2 SNEGSKA (reference sequence). Trimming took 2 bases from V and 6 from J; bases not matched to a gene: 9. There are 14 residues in the CDR3.

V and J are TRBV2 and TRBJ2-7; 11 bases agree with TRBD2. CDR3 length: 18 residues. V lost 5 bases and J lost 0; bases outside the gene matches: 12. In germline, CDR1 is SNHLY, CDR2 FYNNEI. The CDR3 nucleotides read TGTGCCAGCAGTCTCGGTGGTAGCGGGAGGGGTTACTCCTACGAGCAGTACTTC. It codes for CASSLGGSGRGYSYEQYF.

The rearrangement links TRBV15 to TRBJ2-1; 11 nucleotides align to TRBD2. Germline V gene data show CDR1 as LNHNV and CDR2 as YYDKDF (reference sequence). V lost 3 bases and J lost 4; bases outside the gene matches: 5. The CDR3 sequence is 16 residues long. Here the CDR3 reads CATSSPASGGYNEQFF. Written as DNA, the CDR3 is TGTGCCACCAGCAGTCCAGCTAGCGGGGGGTACAATGAGCAGTTCTTC.

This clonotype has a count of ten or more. The CDR3 loop reads CASSAGTGTQYF. The CDR3 region has the DNA TGTGCCAGCAGCGCGGGGACAGGGACCCAGTACTTC. The chain employs TRBV5-6 and TRBJ2-5; 8 bases are a match to TRBD1. Losses at the gene ends were 4 bases for V and 7 bases for J; bases not matched to a gene: 3. Germline values: CDR1 SGHDT, CDR2 YYEEEE. This CDR3 is 12 amino acids long.

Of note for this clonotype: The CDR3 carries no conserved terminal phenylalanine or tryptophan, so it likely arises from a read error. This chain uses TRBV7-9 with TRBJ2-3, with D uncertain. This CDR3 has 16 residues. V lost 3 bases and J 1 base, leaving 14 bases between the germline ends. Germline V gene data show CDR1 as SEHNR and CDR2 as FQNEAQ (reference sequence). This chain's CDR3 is CASSLGPQEGTDTQYL. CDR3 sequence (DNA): TGTGCCAGCAGCTTGGGTCCTCAGGAAGGCACAGATACGCAGTATCTT.

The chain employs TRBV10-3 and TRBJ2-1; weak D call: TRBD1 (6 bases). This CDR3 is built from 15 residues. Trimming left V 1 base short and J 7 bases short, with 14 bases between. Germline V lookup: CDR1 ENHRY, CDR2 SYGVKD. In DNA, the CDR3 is TGTGCCATCAGTGAGTTTGGGGACACGGGGAATGAGCAGTTCTTC. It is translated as CAISEFGDTGNEQFF.

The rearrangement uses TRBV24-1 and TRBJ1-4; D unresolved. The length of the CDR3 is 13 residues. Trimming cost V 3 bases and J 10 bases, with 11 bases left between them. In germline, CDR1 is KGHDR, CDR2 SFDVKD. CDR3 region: CATSDGGSVKLFF. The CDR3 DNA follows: TGTGCCACCAGTGATGGAGGATCTGTAAAACTGTTTTTT.

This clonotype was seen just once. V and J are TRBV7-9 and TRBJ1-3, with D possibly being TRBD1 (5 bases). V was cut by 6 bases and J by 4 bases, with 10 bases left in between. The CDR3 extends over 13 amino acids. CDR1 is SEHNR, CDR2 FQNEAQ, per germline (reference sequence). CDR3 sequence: CASSVGAGNTIYF. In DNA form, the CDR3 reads TGTGCCAGCAGTGTCGGGGCGGGAAACACCATATATTTT. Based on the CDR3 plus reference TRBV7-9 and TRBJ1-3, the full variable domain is DTGVSQNPRHKITKRGQNVTFRCDPISEHNRLYWYRQTLGQGPEFLTYFQNEAQLEKSRLLSDRFSAERPKGSFSTLEIQRTEQGDSAMYLCASSVGAGNTIYFGEGSWLTVV.

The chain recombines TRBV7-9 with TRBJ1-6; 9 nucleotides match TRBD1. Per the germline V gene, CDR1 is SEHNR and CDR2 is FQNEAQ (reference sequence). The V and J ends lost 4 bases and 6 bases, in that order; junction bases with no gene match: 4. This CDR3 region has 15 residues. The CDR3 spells CASSSPDRGNSPLHF. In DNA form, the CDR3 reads TGTGCCAGCAGCTCTCCGGACAGGGGTAATTCACCCCTCCACTTT.

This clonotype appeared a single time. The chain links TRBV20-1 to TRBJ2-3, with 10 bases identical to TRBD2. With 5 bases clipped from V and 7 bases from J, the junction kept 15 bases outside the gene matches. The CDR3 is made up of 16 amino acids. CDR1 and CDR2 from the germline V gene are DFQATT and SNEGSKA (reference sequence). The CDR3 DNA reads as TGCAGTGCTGGGGATGGGTCTAGCGGGAGCGGATATACGCAGTATTTT. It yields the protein CSAGDGSSGSGYTQYF.

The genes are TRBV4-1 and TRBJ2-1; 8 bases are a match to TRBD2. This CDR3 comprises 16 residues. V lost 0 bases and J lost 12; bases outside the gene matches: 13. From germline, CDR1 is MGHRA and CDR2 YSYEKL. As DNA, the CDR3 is TGCGCCAGCAGCCAAGATCGTAGCGGGGCGCTCAGTGGGCAGTTCTTC. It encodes CASSQDRSGALSGQFF.